This T cell receptor (beta chain) stems from a study of shared clonotypes between healthy human individuals. Germline-derived CDR1 and CDR2 are SGHAT and FQNNGV. The CDR3 runs 13 residues. Trimming stripped 2 bases from V and 4 bases from J, with 5 bases between. Clones were read by immunoSEQ multiplex PCR, and TCRdb kept only the in-frame ones, dropping some. Here the sample spans around 1.4 million clones, around 98.5% being singletons. This receptor was taken from a man aged 25-45 years in good health. The chain links TRBV11-2 to TRBJ2-2, with D unresolved. The sample consisted of naive CD4+ T cells sorted from blood. The subset denotes: CD45RA+ positively selected. This CDR3 is CASSLQITGELFF. Written as DNA, the CDR3 is TGTGCCAGCAGCTTACAGATCACCGGGGAGCTGTTTTTT.